These T cell receptor beta chains were read from a single sample in a study of cytomegalovirus exposure and HLA in healthy donors. The table came from immunoSEQ multiplex PCR; TCRdb's copy has only in-frame clones and leaves some out. The table has around 150,000 clones, approximately 96% seen once; the top ten hold approximately 0.82%. The sequenced sample was PBMCs. The receptors stem from a woman aged 18-29 years in good health and CMV-seronegative. Both conserved end residues are part of each CDR3. Fields, in order: J gene, V gene, D gene, clone size, CDR3 DNA, CDR3 protein. A D gene is named only where the DNA matches it firmly. Expanded clones are given a class, and other clones once, few, many or no size at all.

TRBJ2-3	TRBV7-9	-	-	TGTGCCAGCAGCTCCCGGGACTTCTACACAGATACGCAGTATTTT	CASSSRDFYTDTQYF
TRBJ1-4	TRBV19	-	-	TGTGCCAGTAGTATCAGAACTAATGAAAAACTGTTTTTT	CASSIRTNEKLFF
TRBJ1-3	TRBV10-3	-	-	TGTGCCATCACCCCAGACTTAGGTGGAAACACCATATATTTT	CAITPDLGGNTIYF
TRBJ2-3	TRBV27	-	-	TGTGCCAGCAGTCAGAATCGACTGCTCATGGGCACAGATACGCAGTATTTT	CASSQNRLLMGTDTQYF
TRBJ1-2	TRBV9	-	-	TGTGCCAGCAGCGTGGCTCGACAGGCGGGTCACTATGGCTACACCTTC	CASSVARQAGHYGYTF
TRBJ1-5	TRBV5-1	TRBD1	-	TGCGCCAGCAGCTCGACAGGGGGTCATCAGCCCCAGCATTTT	CASSSTGGHQPQHF
TRBJ2-1	TRBV27	TRBD1	once	TGTGCCAGCAGTACCGCCCGGGACAGGGGCTACAATGAGCAGTTCTTC	CASSTARDRGYNEQFF
TRBJ1-4	TRBV15	-	-	TGTGCCACCAGCAGAGATCGGGGGGGGGAAAAACTGTTTTTT	CATSRDRGGEKLFF
TRBJ1-1	TRBV6-6	-	-	TGTGCCAGCAGTACCAGACAGCCTGCTTTCTTT	CASSTRQPAFF
TRBJ1-2	TRBV6-4	TRBD1	-	TGTGCCAGCAGTGACTCCTCGCTAGGACAGGGTGAACATGGCTACACCTTC	CASSDSSLGQGEHGYTF
TRBJ2-1	TRBV27	TRBD2	-	TGTGCCAGCAGTTTCCTCCAGCGGGGGTTTGGTTTTGAGCAGTTCTTC	CASSFLQRGFGFEQFF
TRBJ1-2	TRBV18	-	-	TGTGCCAGCTCAACCGCACAGGGCAGCGGATATGGCTACACCTTC	CASSTAQGSGYGYTF
TRBJ2-3	TRBV5-1	-	-	TGCGCCAGCACCTTAGTCGGACAGCGCACAGATACGCAGTATTTT	CASTLVGQRTDTQYF
TRBJ2-4	TRBV6-6	TRBD1	-	TGTGCCAGCAGGGGACGGACAGGGGGAAGCAAAAACATTCAGTACTTC	CASRGRTGGSKNIQYF
TRBJ1-6	TRBV6-6	TRBD1	-	TGTGCCAGCAGTCAAAACCGGGACAGGCTCAATTCACCCCTCCACTTT	CASSQNRDRLNSPLHF
TRBJ1-2	TRBV2	-	-	TGTGCCAGCAGAGGAGCTACGAGTAGGCGGGAGGGCTACACCTTC	CASRGATSRREGYTF
TRBJ1-2	TRBV5-4	-	-	TGTGCCAGCAGCAAAGACAGACCGGATGGCTACACCTTC	CASSKDRPDGYTF
TRBJ1-1	TRBV27	TRBD1	-	TGTGCCAGCAGTCAAGACAGGGAAATCACTGAAGCTTTCTTT	CASSQDREITEAFF
TRBJ1-1	TRBV11-2	-	-	TGTGCCAGCAGCGGCCAAGGCCCCCAGGGTATCACTGAAGCTTTCTTT	CASSGQGPQGITEAFF
TRBJ1-1	TRBV7-2	-	once	TGTGCCAGCAGCTCATTCATGAACACTGAAGCTTTCTTT	CASSSFMNTEAFF
TRBJ1-1	TRBV28	-	-	TGTGCCAGCAGCCCCCCGGGGGAGGCGGACACTGAAGCTTTCTTT	CASSPPGEADTEAFF
TRBJ2-3	TRBV7-7	-	-	TGTGCTAGCAGCCCCTCGAGTGCCACAGATACGCAGTATTTT	CASSPSSATDTQYF
TRBJ2-7	TRBV25-1	-	-	TGTGCCAGCAGTGAATGGGGCGGCGATGAGGAGCAGTACTTC	CASSEWGGDEEQYF
TRBJ2-7	TRBV7-2	TRBD2	-	TGTGCCAGCAGCATCTCCGCCGGGACTACCTACGAGCAGTACTTC	CASSISAGTTYEQYF
TRBJ1-2	TRBV6-5	TRBD1	-	TGTGCCAGCAGTCGGACAGGGGACAATGGCTACACCTTC	CASSRTGDNGYTF
TRBJ2-3	TRBV5-4	TRBD2	-	TGTGCCAGCAGCTTGGTTGCTCTAGCGGGGGGTACTGATACGCAGTATTTT	CASSLVALAGGTDTQYF
TRBJ2-4	TRBV2	-	-	TGTGCCAGCAGTGAGTGGCTAGCCAAAAACATTCAGTACTTC	CASSEWLAKNIQYF
TRBJ1-2	TRBV6-1	-	-	TGTGCCAGCAGGGGAGTTACTAACTATGGCTACACCTTC	CASRGVTNYGYTF
TRBJ2-3	TRBV13	-	-	TGTGCCAGCAGCTTAGGAAGCGAAGATACGCAGTATTTT	CASSLGSEDTQYF
TRBJ1-3	TRBV4-1	TRBD1	-	TGCGCCAGCAGCCAAGTCACAGGGGTTTCGTCCGGAAACACCATATATTTT	CASSQVTGVSSGNTIYF
TRBJ2-1	TRBV18	-	-	TGTGCCAGCTCACCCCAATCTGGACGGGGAGGGGGGTCGAATGAGCAGTTCTTC	CASSPQSGRGGGSNEQFF
TRBJ1-5	TRBV12-1	-	once	TGTGCCAGCAGCTCAGTACAGGGGATTGGCAATCAGCCCCAGCATTTT	CASSSVQGIGNQPQHF
TRBJ2-1	TRBV30	TRBD2	-	TGTGCCTGGAGTGGGCGGGGGGGGTGGTATGAGCAGTTCTTC	CAWSGRGGWYEQFF
TRBJ1-5	TRBV2	-	-	TGTGCCAGCAGAAAAGAGTCTGGCAATCAGCCCCAGCATTTT	CASRKESGNQPQHF
TRBJ1-4	TRBV2	-	-	TGTGCCAGCAGTTACAGTAATGAAAAACTGTTTTTT	CASSYSNEKLFF
TRBJ1-4	TRBV27	-	-	TGTGCCAGCAGTTTAGGGGCAGTTGCAACTAATGAAAAACTGTTTTTT	CASSLGAVATNEKLFF
TRBJ1-1	TRBV9	TRBD1	-	TGTGCCAGCAGTGGGGACAGGGGCACTGAAGCTTTCTTT	CASSGDRGTEAFF
TRBJ1-2	TRBV7-2	-	-	TGTGCCAGCAGCTTTTCGGCCGGGATTCGGAACTATGGCTACACCTTC	CASSFSAGIRNYGYTF
TRBJ2-3	TRBV6-6	-	once	TGTGCCTCCGGTCCAGATACGCAGTATTTT	CASGPDTQYF
TRBJ1-2	TRBV2	TRBD1	-	TGTGCCAGCGGGACTAGACAGGGGGGGTACTATGGCTACACCTTC	CASGTRQGGYYGYTF
TRBJ2-7	TRBV19	-	-	TGTGCCAGTAGTTTCGGGAGTTTCGACGAGCAGTACTTC	CASSFGSFDEQYF
TRBJ2-5	TRBV5-4	-	-	TGTGCCAGCAGCTACCCGGACTTACAAGAGACCCAGTACTTC	CASSYPDLQETQYF
TRBJ2-4	TRBV9	TRBD1	-	TGTGCCAGCAGCGGCCGGGACAGGGGAGCGGGGGCCAAAAACATTCAGTACTTC	CASSGRDRGAGAKNIQYF
TRBJ1-2	TRBV21-1	-	few	TGTGCCAGCAGCAGAACAGGGGGCGAATATGGCTACACCTTC	CASSRTGGEYGYTF
TRBJ2-3	TRBV19	TRBD2	-	TGTGCCAGTAGTATACGGGCTAGCGGGGAGATCACAGATACGCAGTATTTT	CASSIRASGEITDTQYF